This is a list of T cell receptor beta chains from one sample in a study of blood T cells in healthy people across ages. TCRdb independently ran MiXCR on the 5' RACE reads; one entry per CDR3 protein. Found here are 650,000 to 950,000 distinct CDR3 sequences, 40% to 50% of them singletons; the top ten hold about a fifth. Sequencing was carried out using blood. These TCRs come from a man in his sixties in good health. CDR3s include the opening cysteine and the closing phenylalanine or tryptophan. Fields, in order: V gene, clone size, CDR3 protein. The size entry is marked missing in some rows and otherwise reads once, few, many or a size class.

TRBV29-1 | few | CSGRQTQETQYF
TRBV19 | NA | CATRPGTDDTQYF
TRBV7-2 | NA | CASSLIPRRETQFF
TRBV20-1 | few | CSASRGPPLESDEQYF
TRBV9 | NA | CASSVRLAPNEQYF
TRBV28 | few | CASSRTISGANVLTF
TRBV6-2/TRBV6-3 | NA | CVSSPFQTNTEAFF
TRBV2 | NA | CASRWKETKETQYF
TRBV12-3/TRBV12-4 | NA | CASSLGPDTPYEQYF
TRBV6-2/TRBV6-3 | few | CASSYVADTQYF
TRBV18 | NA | CASSPAPPAASPLHF
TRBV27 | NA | CASSIRGKETQYF
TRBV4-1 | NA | CASSQDQSETRYF
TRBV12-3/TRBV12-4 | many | CASNSDPRGNEQYF
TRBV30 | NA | CAWSGGETDGSGANVLTF
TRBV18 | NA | CASSTGGNLYGYTF
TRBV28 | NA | CASSSVSYYEQYF
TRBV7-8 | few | CASSAGTAHAGELFF
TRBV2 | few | CASSEQGFYGYTF
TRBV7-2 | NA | CASSLTSGAPGNEQFF
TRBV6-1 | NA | CASRGSSYNEQYF
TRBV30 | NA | CAWSVGRGETQYF
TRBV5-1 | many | CASRRQGTYEQYF
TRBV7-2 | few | CASSPTSSDTDTQYF
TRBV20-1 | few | CSAIGFISSYEQYF
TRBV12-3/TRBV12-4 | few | CASSFIGRLDGYTF
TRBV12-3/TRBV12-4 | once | CASSPTLSGYGYTF
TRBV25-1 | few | CASSEYSGGAKEQFF
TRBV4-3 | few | CASSQGVTGTASSYEQYF
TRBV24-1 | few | CATASGNTDTQYF
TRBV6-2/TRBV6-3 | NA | CASSYEGARSNQPQHF
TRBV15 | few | CATSNSGGVGYTF
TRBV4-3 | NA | CAGSPTTQGAGGYTF
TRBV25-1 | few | CASRTGQTNSPLHF
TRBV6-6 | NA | CASSYLQGMGTEAFF
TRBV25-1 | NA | CASSGPWSSGANVLTF
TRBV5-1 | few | CASSLQGDSSYEQYF
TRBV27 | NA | CASSPISGVEQYF
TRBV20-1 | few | CSARDLLGAGGSSDTQYF
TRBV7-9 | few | CASSPSGDRDHNEQFF
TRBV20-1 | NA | CSALIIYYGYTF
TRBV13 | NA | CASSLSRGKETQYF
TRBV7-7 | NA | CASSRDSGGEQFF
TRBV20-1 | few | CSARGDGTYEQYF
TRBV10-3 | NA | CAISESAGDYSPLHF
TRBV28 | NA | CASSSRTSGGRVQETQYF